What follows are 20 T cell receptor beta chains derived from one specimen sequenced in a study of shared clonotypes between healthy human individuals. The table came from immunoSEQ multiplex PCR; TCRdb's copy has only in-frame clones and leaves some out. Counted here are some 2 million clones, 95% occurring once; the ten biggest clones make up more than 0.1%. The specimen was naive CD4+ T cells sorted from blood. Subset: CD45RA+ positively selected. These TCRs come from a man aged 18 to 30 in good health.

This chain's CDR3 is CASSFVTGEGYTF. CDR3 bases: TGTGCCAGCAGCTTCGTCACCGGGGAAGGCTACACCTTC. The chain uses TRBV5-4 and TRBJ1-2; D is unresolved. CDR3 length: 13 amino acids. CDR1 SGHNT and CDR2 YYREEE come from the germline V gene (reference sequence). V was shortened by 2 bases and J by 8 bases, with 13 bases between the two germline ends.

The J gene is TRBJ2-1, the V gene TRBV7-8; D is perhaps TRBD1 (6 bases). In germline, CDR1 is SGHVS, CDR2 FQNEAQ. CDR3 length equals 14 residues. V was pared by 3 bases and J by 2 bases, with 8 bases between. This CDR3 reads CASSLNRAYNEQFF. The CDR3 region has the DNA TGTGCCAGCAGCTTGAACAGGGCCTACAATGAGCAGTTCTTC.

As for this clone: Other DNA sequences in this sample translate to the same CDR3. V gene TRBV7-9 combines with J gene TRBJ2-5, with D unclear. This CDR3 is built from 12 residues. Deletions cut 1 base from V and 4 bases from J, with 4 bases between. Germline-derived CDR1 and CDR2 are SEHNR and FQNEAQ (reference sequence). This CDR3 is CASSLDVETQYF. The CDR3 region has the DNA TGTGCCAGCAGCTTAGACGTAGAGACCCAGTACTTC.

This clone was recorded only once. The chain carries TRBV28 and TRBJ2-5; D may correspond to TRBD1 or TRBD2 (6 bases each). The germline V gene encodes CDR1 MDHEN and CDR2 SYDVKM. The CDR3 runs to 17 residues. The V and J ends lost 5 bases and 4 bases respectively, with 23 bases between them. DNA for the CDR3: TGTGCCAGCAGTCCCCCTCTGGCAGGGGAGGTCAGAGAGACCCAGTACTTC. Amino acids: CASSPPLAGEVRETQYF.

V usage is TRBV6-1 and J usage is TRBJ2-7, with D possibly TRBD2 on 5 matching bases. Trimming left V 4 bases short and J 7 bases short, with 17 bases between. Germline CDR1 is MNHNS and CDR2 is SASEGT. The CDR3 has 14 residues. The CDR3 protein is CASSATREIGEQYF. In DNA form, the CDR3 reads TGTGCCAGCAGTGCAACTCGGGAAATTGGAGAGCAGTACTTC.

The gene calls are TRBV5-1 and TRBJ2-3, with D hard to call. The CDR3 totals 16 residues. In germline, CDR1 is SGHRS, CDR2 YFSETQ. With 1 base removed from V and 0 bases from J, the gap between germline ends came to 12 bases. This chain's CDR3 is CASSLTPGLSTDTQYF. CDR3 DNA: TGCGCCAGCAGCTTGACTCCTGGCCTTAGCACAGATACGCAGTATTTT.

This clone was picked up one time. This chain uses TRBV4-1 with TRBJ1-1, with D maybe TRBD1 (5 bases). The CDR3 sequence is 13 residues long. Trimming pared 6 bases from V and 0 bases from J, leaving 8 bases between. Looked up from germline, CDR1 is MGHRA and CDR2 is YSYEKL. The CDR3 sequence: CASRPQVNTEAFF. In DNA, the CDR3 is TGCGCCAGCAGACCACAGGTGAACACTGAAGCTTTCTTT.

The rearrangement links TRBV2 to TRBJ2-1; a weak D match, TRBD1 (6 bases). Trimming removed 4 bases at V and 13 bases at J, with 20 bases between. CDR1 and CDR2 from the germline V gene are SNHLY and FYNNEI. The CDR3 runs 14 residues. The DNA for the CDR3 is TGTGCCAGCAGTGCGCAGGGGCCCCAAGCGGATCAGTTCTTC. Amino acids: CASSAQGPQADQFF.

V usage is TRBV27 and J usage is TRBJ2-7; the match to TRBD1 covers 7 bases. Trimming took 6 bases from V and 6 from J; bases not matched to a gene: 5. This CDR3 has 12 amino acids. CDR1 is MNHEY, CDR2 SMNVEV, per germline (reference sequence). The CDR3 coding sequence is TGTGCCAGCAGAGGGACAGTCGGCGAGCAGTACTTC. This encodes CASRGTVGEQYF.

V usage is TRBV6-6 and J usage is TRBJ1-1; D is possibly TRBD1 (6 bases). Per germline, CDR1 MNHNY and CDR2 SVGAGI (reference sequence). CDR3 size: 16 residues. The ends were cut back, 4 bases at V and 1 base at J, with 16 bases in the middle. This CDR3 reads CASSSRTVSKNTEAFF. CDR3 bases: TGTGCCAGCAGTTCTCGGACAGTCAGTAAGAACACTGAAGCTTTCTTT.

The chain couples TRBV27 to TRBJ1-2; D is uncertain. The CDR3 is 13 amino acids. CDR1 and CDR2 from the germline V gene are MNHEY and SMNVEV (reference sequence). Trimming took 3 bases from V and 2 from J, leaving 7 bases between them. In nucleotides, the CDR3 is TGTGCCAGCAGTTTCAGTTCCAACTATGGCTACACCTTC. It codes for CASSFSSNYGYTF.

The chain has TRBV7-3 and TRBJ2-1; the D gene is possibly TRBD2 (7 bases). The CDR3 spans 17 residues. Trimming stripped 2 bases from V and 0 bases from J, with 14 bases between. CDR1 is SGHTA and CDR2 is FQGTGA in the germline V gene. The CDR3 nucleotides are TGTGCCAGCAGCTTAGCGGGGGCCGGGAGCTCCTACAATGAGCAGTTCTTC. This codes for CASSLAGAGSSYNEQFF.

V and J are TRBV29-1 and TRBJ1-4; 9 positions agree with TRBD1. The CDR3 length is 13 residues. CDR1 SQVTM and CDR2 ANQGSEA come from the germline V gene. The V segment lost 7 bases and the J segment 2 bases; nucleotides outside the gene matches: 2. CDR3 protein: CSGGQGTNEKLFF. CDR3 sequence (DNA): TGCAGCGGAGGACAGGGGACTAATGAAAAACTGTTTTTT.

This sequence joins TRBV29-1 and TRBJ1-1; tentative D call: TRBD1 (5 bases). Deletions cut 6 bases from V and 1 base from J, with 12 bases between. Germline V gene sequence: CDR1 SQVTM, CDR2 ANQGSEA. This CDR3 contains 13 residues. CDR3 sequence (DNA): TGCAGCGTAGGGGACGTCCGGAACACTGAAGCTTTCTTT. It specifies CSVGDVRNTEAFF.

The genes are TRBV9 and TRBJ2-5; maybe TRBD2 (6 bases). Germline loops: CDR1 SGDLS, CDR2 YYNGEE. V gave up 0 bases and J gave up 0 bases, with 9 bases separating them. CDR3 length: 15 amino acids. The CDR3 DNA is TGTGCCAGCAGCGTAGGGGCGGGAAACCAAGAGACCCAGTACTTC. It translates to CASSVGAGNQETQYF.

The rearrangement uses TRBV7-6 and TRBJ1-2; 9 bases fit TRBD1. The germline V gene has CDR1 SGHVS and CDR2 FNYEAQ. The CDR3 sequence is 13 residues long. J gave up 5 bases and V 3 bases, and 1 base lay outside the gene matches. The CDR3 is CASSLTGGYGYTF. CDR3 nucleotide sequence: TGTGCCAGCAGCTTGACAGGGGGATATGGCTACACCTTC.

This chain joins TRBV5-1 and TRBJ2-2; D not resolved. V lost 0 bases and J 3 bases, leaving 6 bases between the germline ends. Germline V gives CDR1 SGHRS, CDR2 YFSETQ. CDR3 length equals 14 residues. For the CDR3, the DNA is TGCGCCAGCAGCTTGGTAGAGGACACCGGGGAGCTGTTTTTT. It translates to CASSLVEDTGELFF.

The rearrangement uses TRBV6-1 and TRBJ2-7; the D gene is possibly TRBD1 (5 bases). V dropped 10 bases and J dropped 4 bases, with 20 bases sitting between them. Germline V lookup: CDR1 MNHNS, CDR2 SASEGT. The CDR3 covers 14 residues. CDR3 in DNA: TGTGCCACCACCCCAGGGCAGGGTGGTTACGAGCAGTACTTC. Its translation: CATTPGQGGYEQYF.

As concerns this clone: The sample has other DNA sequences that encode this CDR3 too. The chain uses TRBV11-2 and TRBJ2-3, with D unclear. The V gene's germline CDR1 is SGHAT and CDR2 FQNNGV. V lost 5 bases and J 2 bases, leaving 5 bases between the germline ends. CDR3 length: 12 residues. The CDR3 reads CASSPYTDTQYF. The CDR3 DNA reads as TGTGCCAGCAGCCCCTACACAGATACGCAGTATTTT.

In this sample, this clone turned up once. V gene TRBV19 combines with J gene TRBJ1-2; 8 bases fit TRBD1. CDR3 length: 13 amino acids. V lost 6 bases and J lost 7; bases outside the gene matches: 7. The V gene's germline CDR1 is LNHDA and CDR2 SQIVND (reference sequence). The CDR3 reads CASSLQGARGYTF. CDR3 nucleotides: TGTGCCAGTAGCCTCCAGGGGGCACGTGGCTACACCTTC.